This T cell receptor (beta chain) derives from a study of T-cell reconstitution after alpha-beta-depleted transplantation in children. The sample holds a few counts of this clonotype. The V end was cut by 0 bases, the J end by 5 bases, with 13 bases between. This CDR3 contains 14 residues. Germline CDR1 GTSNPN, CDR2 SVGIG (reference sequence). Unique molecular identifiers were used in preparing the TCRbeta library. TCRdb recomputed calls from the PCR reads with MiXCR, one row per CDR3 protein. The sample shows 350,000 to 400,000 distinct CDR3 sequences, less than 15% of them seen only once. The input for sequencing was PBMCs, taken from the stem cell graft. The chain uses TRBV30 and TRBJ1-1; D is perhaps TRBD1 (6 bases). This clonotype was sampled from a human donor who donated a stem cell graft to a child with Fanconi anemia. The DNA for the CDR3 is TGTGCCTGGAGTGTAGGGGGGGCACAGACTGAAGCTTTCTTT. Its translation is CAWSVGGAQTEAFF. Complete variable domain (other parts from reference TRBV30 and TRBJ1-1): SQTIHQWPATLVQPVGSPLSLECTVEGTSNPNLYWYRQAAGRGLQLLFYSVGIGQISSEVPQNLSASRPQDRQFILSSKKLLLSDSGFYLCAWSVGGAQTEAFFGQGTRLTVV.